Listed here are 27 T cell receptor beta chains from one sample, sequenced in a study of T cells after posttransplantation cyclophosphamide. Sequencing used immunoSEQ multiplex PCR; TCRdb keeps in-frame clones, though not all of them. The table has under 7,500 clones, about 98% seen once. The sequencing input was naive CD8+ T cells sorted from PBMCs. Source of these receptors: a woman aged 25 to 39 in good health and a related stem cell transplant donor.

The J gene is TRBJ2-7, the V gene TRBV11-2; D may be TRBD2 (6 bases). The ends were cut back, 7 bases at V and 4 bases at J, with 14 bases in the middle. The germline CDR1 and CDR2 sequences are SGHAT and FQNNGV. The CDR3 contains 13 residues. CDR3 protein: CASNRNLAYEQYF. The CDR3 DNA reads as TGTGCCAGCAACAGAAATCTAGCGTACGAGCAGTACTTC.

V is TRBV4-3 and J is TRBJ1-2; TRBD1 agrees at 8 bases. Trimming removed 4 bases from V and 4 bases from J; junction bases left unmatched: 8. The CDR3 contains 15 residues. Germline lookup yields CDR1 LGHNA and CDR2 YSLEER. This CDR3 is CASSPRQGSPYGYTF. The CDR3 DNA reads TGCGCCAGCAGCCCCCGACAGGGGAGCCCCTATGGCTACACCTTC.

This clone appeared a single time. The chain uses TRBV29-1 and TRBJ2-5; 11 nucleotides match TRBD2. With 2 bases clipped from V and 2 bases from J, the junction kept 1 base outside the gene matches. This CDR3 comprises 14 residues. Germline CDR1 SQVTM, CDR2 ANQGSEA. The CDR3 region has the DNA TGCAGCGTTGAACTAGCGGGGGGACAAGAGACCCAGTACTTC. The encoded protein is CSVELAGGQETQYF. Combining the CDR3 with reference TRBV29-1 and TRBJ2-5 gives the whole variable domain SAVISQKPSRDICQRGTSLTIQCQVDSQVTMMFWYRQQPGQSLTLIATANQGSEATYESGFVIDKFPISRPNLTFSTLTVSNMSPEDSSIYLCSVELAGGQETQYFGPGTRLLVL.

J is TRBJ2-1 and V is TRBV21-1; the table calls TRBD2, which could not be checked here. TRBV21-1 is recorded as a pseudogene. The CDR3 spans 17 residues. The CDR3 DNA follows: TGTGCCAGCAGCAAACGCACTAGCGGGGCCAGCTACAATGAGCAGTTCTTC. Protein product: CASSKRTSGASYNEQFF.

The chain links TRBV5-5 to TRBJ2-3; D possibly corresponds to TRBD2 (6 bases). V lost 1 base, J lost 5 bases, and 17 bases lay in between. The length of the CDR3 is 16 residues. Germline V gene lookup returns CDR1 SGHKS and CDR2 YYEKEE (reference sequence). CDR3 nucleotide sequence: TGTGCCAGCAGCTTGCAGACTAGTGACTCGGTAGATACGCAGTATTTT. Protein: CASSLQTSDSVDTQYF.

The gene calls are TRBV6-5 and TRBJ1-1; no clear D gene. The CDR3 length is 14 residues. V was cut by 0 bases and J by 3 bases, with 8 bases left in between. Germline V CDR1 and CDR2: MNHEY, SVGAGI. For the CDR3, the DNA is TGTGCCAGCAGTTACTCGCGTGTGGACACTGAAGCTTTCTTT. This sequence encodes CASSYSRVDTEAFF.

The chain joins TRBV28 to TRBJ1-5, with a tentative D call TRBD1 (6 bases). V was clipped by 6 bases and J by 3 bases, with 18 bases between them. Germline CDR1 and CDR2: MDHEN and SYDVKM. This CDR3 contains 16 residues. The DNA of the CDR3 is TGTGCCAGCAGCCCACTCACAGGGAGTGACAATCAGCCCCAGCATTTT. Its translation: CASSPLTGSDNQPQHF.

The V and J genes are TRBV4-1 and TRBJ2-2; TRBD2 matches at 7 bases. CDR3 length: 16 amino acids. From germline, CDR1 is MGHRA and CDR2 YSYEKL. The ends lost 4 bases at V and 0 bases at J; junction bases unmatched: 5. CDR3 in DNA: TGCGCCAGCAGCCTCGGACTAGTGACGAACACCGGGGAGCTGTTTTTT. Translation: CASSLGLVTNTGELFF.

The genes are TRBV9 and TRBJ2-2, with 10 positions matching TRBD1. The V gene end was trimmed by 3 bases and the J gene end by 1 base; junction bases not matched to a gene: 6. CDR1 SGDLS and CDR2 YYNGEE come from the germline V gene. The CDR3 totals 17 residues. CDR3 in DNA: TGTGCCAGCAGCGATCCCCGGGACAGGGGGAACACCGGGGAGCTGTTTTTT. Translating it yields CASSDPRDRGNTGELFF.

The chain links TRBV7-2 to TRBJ2-5, with TRBD2 matching 12 bases. V was pared by 3 bases and J by 4 bases, with 12 bases of the junction left unmatched. The CDR3 is 18 amino acids. Germline CDR1 SGHTA, CDR2 FQGNSA. The DNA of the CDR3 is TGTGCCAGCAGCTTTCTAGCGGGGGGGCCAGGGGGCCGAGAGACCCAGTACTTC. This encodes CASSFLAGGPGGRETQYF.

The chain joins TRBV7-3 to TRBJ1-6, with D maybe TRBD1 (5 bases). V lost 1 base and J 15 bases, leaving 16 bases between the germline ends. This CDR3 contains 14 residues. Per germline, CDR1 SGHTA and CDR2 FQGTGA. CDR3 sequence: CASSLNPWGDSLHF. The CDR3 DNA sequence: TGTGCCAGCAGCTTAAATCCTTGGGGGGATAGCCTCCACTTT. Full variable domain (remainder filled in from reference TRBV7-3 and TRBJ1-6): GAGVSQTPSNKVTEKGKYVELRCDPISGHTALYWYRQSLGQGPEFLIYFQGTGAADDSGLPNDRFFAVRPEGSVSTLKIQRTERGDSAVYLCASSLNPWGDSLHFGNGTRLTVT.

The chain is built from TRBV5-1 and TRBJ2-5, with 10 nucleotides matching TRBD2. Near its end, the DNA agrees better with TRBJ2-7, so the J call may be wrong. Germline CDR1 SGHRS, CDR2 YFSETQ. This CDR3 is built from 14 residues. The CDR3 sequence is CASSLGTSVYEQYF. The DNA of the CDR3 is TGCGCCAGCAGCTTAGGGACTAGCGTCTACGAGCAGTACTTC.

The chain joins TRBV14 to TRBJ2-1; 8 bases map to TRBD2. Unmatched junction bases numbered 2, after V lost 3 bases and J lost 4 bases. CDR3 length: 14 residues. Germline V gives CDR1 SGHDN, CDR2 FVKESK. CDR3 residues: CASSHGGAYNEQFF. The CDR3 DNA sequence: TGTGCCAGCAGCCACGGGGGGGCTTACAATGAGCAGTTCTTC.

This chain's CDR3 is CASSPGQGSGETQYF. In nucleotides, the CDR3 is TGCGCCAGCAGCCCGGGACAGGGGAGCGGAGAGACCCAGTACTTC. The chain links TRBV5-1 to TRBJ2-5; 10 nucleotides match TRBD1. Germline V gene data show CDR1 as SGHRS and CDR2 as YFSETQ. V gave up 4 bases and J gave up 4 bases; unmatched junction bases: 7. This CDR3 region has 15 residues.

Concerning this clone: The junction and the germline gene differ at one end; a read error may be behind it. V gene TRBV9 combines with J gene TRBJ1-2; possibly TRBD1 for D (5 bases). Germline V gene data show CDR1 as SGDLS and CDR2 as YYNGEE. This CDR3 has 10 amino acids. For the CDR3, the DNA is TGTGCCAGCAGCGGGGGCGGCCTGGTCTTC. Translating it yields CASSGGGLVF.

The chain carries TRBV7-9 and TRBJ2-2; D might be TRBD1 (5 bases). From germline, CDR1 is SEHNR and CDR2 FQNEAQ (reference sequence). V lost 1 base and J lost 4, with 10 bases in between. The CDR3 is made up of 15 amino acids. CDR3 sequence: CASSLGGGSTGELFF. CDR3 DNA sequence: TGTGCCAGCAGCTTAGGGGGCGGAAGCACCGGGGAGCTGTTTTTT.

The chain joins TRBV15 to TRBJ1-2, with TRBD1 matching over 10 bases. With 5 bases clipped from V and 4 bases from J, the junction kept 4 bases outside the gene matches. The germline CDR1 and CDR2 sequences are LNHNV and YYDKDF (reference sequence). The CDR3 consists of 14 residues. CDR3 sequence: CATSLTGGSYGYTF. The CDR3 DNA reads as TGTGCCACCAGCCTGACAGGGGGCAGCTATGGCTACACCTTC.

The genes are TRBV30 and TRBJ1-1, with TRBD1 matching over 7 bases. Trimming cost V 0 bases and J 4 bases; bases outside gene matches: 2. CDR1 is GTSNPN, CDR2 SVGIG, per germline (reference sequence). The CDR3 extends over 13 amino acids. The CDR3 region is CAWSVQGLTEAFF. As DNA, the CDR3 is TGTGCCTGGAGTGTACAGGGGCTCACTGAAGCTTTCTTT.

The V gene is TRBV4-1, the J gene TRBJ2-1; TRBD2 matches 7 bases. The CDR3 runs 16 residues. Germline V gives CDR1 MGHRA, CDR2 YSYEKL. V dropped 1 base and J dropped 3; count of bases not matched to a gene: 6. CDR3 loop: CASSQGGGDNYNEQFF. The CDR3 DNA reads as TGCGCCAGCAGCCAAGGGGGAGGGGATAACTACAATGAGCAGTTCTTC.

This clone was recorded once. The V and J genes are TRBV19 and TRBJ2-7; D gene ambiguous. Germline CDR1 LNHDA, CDR2 SQIVND (reference sequence). The germline V and J ends were trimmed by 3 bases and 7 bases, with 10 bases remaining between them. The CDR3 covers 12 residues. CDR3 nucleotides: TGTGCCAGTAGTATGAGGCCTTATGAGCAGTACTTC. Residues: CASSMRPYEQYF.

The chain joins TRBV10-1 to TRBJ1-1; D is perhaps TRBD1 (5 bases). Trimming cost V 0 bases and J 1 base, with 15 bases left between them. CDR1 is WNHNN and CDR2 is SYGVQD in the germline V gene (reference sequence). This CDR3 spans 17 amino acids. CDR3 bases: TGCGCCAGCAGTGAGTCGTCCAGGGTGTGGGGGAACACTGAAGCTTTCTTT. Translated, it gives CASSESSRVWGNTEAFF.

This rearrangement joins TRBV10-3 to TRBJ2-7; D possibly corresponds to TRBD1 (5 bases). The germline V gene has CDR1 ENHRY and CDR2 SYGVKD. CDR3 length: 14 residues. V was trimmed by 6 bases and J by 0 bases, leaving 12 bases between them. The CDR3 DNA is TGTGCCATCAGCCCGACAGAGAGCTCCTACGAGCAGTACTTC. This translates into CAISPTESSYEQYF.

The chain links TRBV4-3 to TRBJ2-5; a weak D match, TRBD2 (6 bases). Germline assignment: CDR1 LGHNA and CDR2 YSLEER. The CDR3 runs 18 residues. The V end was cut by 0 bases, the J end by 4 bases, with 21 bases between. The CDR3 reads CASSQENRRELGSETQYF. CDR3 DNA: TGCGCCAGCAGCCAAGAAAATCGCCGGGAGTTGGGGTCAGAGACCCAGTACTTC.

This chain connects TRBV7-2 to TRBJ1-6; 7 nucleotides match TRBD1. CDR1 SGHTA and CDR2 FQGNSA come from the germline V gene. V lost 7 bases to trimming and J lost 3 bases; unmatched junction nucleotides: 6. This CDR3 has 15 amino acids. CDR3 nucleotide sequence: TGTGCCAGCACCCCAAGGGACAGCTATAATTCACCCCTCCACTTT. Translating gives CASTPRDSYNSPLHF. Full variable domain (rest looked up from reference TRBV7-2 and TRBJ1-6): GAGVSQSPSNKVTEKGKDVELRCDPISGHTALYWYRQSLGQGLEFLIYFQGNSAPDKSGLPSDRFSAERTGGSVSTLTIQRTQQEDSAVYLCASTPRDSYNSPLHFGNGTRLTVT.

V gene TRBV19 combines with J gene TRBJ2-7; 9 bases are a match to TRBD1. The germline gives CDR1 LNHDA, CDR2 SQIVND (reference sequence). The CDR3 spans 14 residues. V dropped 5 bases and J dropped 3; count of bases not matched to a gene: 5. DNA of the CDR3: TGTGCCAGTAGTCATTCGACAGGGGGCTACGAGCAGTACTTC. It codes for CASSHSTGGYEQYF.

The CDR3 DNA reads as TGTGCCAGCAGCCCCCCTCGGAGCGGGGGGGGCACAGATACGCAGTATTTT. Translated, it gives CASSPPRSGGGTDTQYF. The chain carries TRBV7-9 and TRBJ2-3; TRBD2 aligns across 10 bases. This CDR3 contains 17 residues. V gave up 5 bases and J gave up 1 base; unmatched junction bases: 9. The germline CDR1 and CDR2 sequences are SEHNR and FQNEAQ (reference sequence).

This clone was seen a single time. CDR3 nucleotides: TGCGCCAGCAGCCAAGATAGGTCGGCAGGACATTACAATGAGCAGTTCTTC. Translating it yields CASSQDRSAGHYNEQFF. The rearrangement joins TRBV4-3 to TRBJ2-1, with D possibly being TRBD1 (5 bases). The CDR3 runs to 17 residues. V shed 0 bases and J shed 4 bases, with 16 bases lying between them. Looked up from germline, CDR1 is LGHNA and CDR2 is YSLEER.